Each of the 5 T cell receptor beta chains below was sequenced from the same sample in a study of blood T cell repertoires in COVID-19. Sequencing was performed with immunoSEQ multiplex PCR; in TCRdb, only in-frame clones are kept and a portion is missing. This table has roughly 500,000 clones, 85% to 90% appearing once. Sequenced: PBMCs or T cells enriched from blood (not recorded which). The receptors stem from a woman aged 40 to 50 who had recovered from COVID-19.

This clone was recorded only once. The DNA for the CDR3 is TGTGCCAGCAGCTGGGGAATCAGGACTGCTGGTCCCACAGATACGCAGTATTTT. The encoded protein is CASSWGIRTAGPTDTQYF. This sequence joins TRBV5-6 and TRBJ2-3, with a weak D call TRBD2 (5 bases). Germline V gives CDR1 SGHDT, CDR2 YYEEEE. Trimming cost V 3 bases and J 2 bases, with 22 bases left between them. The CDR3 is 18 amino acids.

This rearrangement joins TRBV18 to TRBJ1-1; no reliable D call. Trimming stripped 4 bases from V and 5 bases from J, with 20 bases between. The CDR3 loop spans 16 amino acids. The V gene's germline CDR1 is KGHSH and CDR2 LQKENI. This chain's CDR3 is CASSLRSQRKSTEAFF. Written as DNA, the CDR3 is TGTGCCAGCTCACTCAGAAGCCAGAGGAAGAGTACTGAAGCTTTCTTT.

V is TRBV19 and J is TRBJ1-6; 7 nucleotides align to TRBD1. Losses at the gene ends were 4 bases for V and 6 bases for J; bases not matched to a gene: 3. The CDR3 consists of 14 residues. The germline V gene encodes CDR1 LNHDA and CDR2 SQIVND (reference sequence). The CDR3 reads CASSRRDSNSPLHF. The CDR3 coding sequence is TGTGCCAGTAGTAGACGGGACAGTAATTCACCCCTCCACTTT. Using reference TRBV19 and TRBJ1-6 for the parts outside the CDR3, the full variable domain is DGGITQSPKYLFRKEGQNVTLSCEQNLNHDAMYWYRQDPGQGLRLIYYSQIVNDFQKGDIAEGYSVSREKKESFPLTVTSAQKNPTAFYLCASSRRDSNSPLHFGNGTRLTVT.

J is TRBJ2-5 and V is TRBV7-9, with D unclear. V was shortened by 5 bases and J by 5 bases, with 15 bases between the two germline ends. Germline assignment: CDR1 SEHNR and CDR2 FQNEAQ (reference sequence). CDR3 length: 14 residues. Here the CDR3 reads CASSLRLESETQYF. In nucleotides, the CDR3 is TGTGCCAGCAGCCTACGCCTAGAGTCGGAGACCCAGTACTTC.

The genes are TRBV19 and TRBJ2-5, with 10 positions matching TRBD2. With 5 bases clipped from V and 2 bases from J, the junction kept 5 bases outside the gene matches. Germline V gene data show CDR1 as LNHDA and CDR2 as SQIVND (reference sequence). The length of the CDR3 is 15 residues. The DNA of the CDR3 is TGTGCCAGTAGTTCAGCGGGAGGGCCTCAAGAGACCCAGTACTTC. Protein: CASSSAGGPQETQYF. The full variable domain, rest sourced from reference TRBV19 and TRBJ2-5, is DGGITQSPKYLFRKEGQNVTLSCEQNLNHDAMYWYRQDPGQGLRLIYYSQIVNDFQKGDIAEGYSVSREKKESFPLTVTSAQKNPTAFYLCASSSAGGPQETQYFGPGTRLLVL.